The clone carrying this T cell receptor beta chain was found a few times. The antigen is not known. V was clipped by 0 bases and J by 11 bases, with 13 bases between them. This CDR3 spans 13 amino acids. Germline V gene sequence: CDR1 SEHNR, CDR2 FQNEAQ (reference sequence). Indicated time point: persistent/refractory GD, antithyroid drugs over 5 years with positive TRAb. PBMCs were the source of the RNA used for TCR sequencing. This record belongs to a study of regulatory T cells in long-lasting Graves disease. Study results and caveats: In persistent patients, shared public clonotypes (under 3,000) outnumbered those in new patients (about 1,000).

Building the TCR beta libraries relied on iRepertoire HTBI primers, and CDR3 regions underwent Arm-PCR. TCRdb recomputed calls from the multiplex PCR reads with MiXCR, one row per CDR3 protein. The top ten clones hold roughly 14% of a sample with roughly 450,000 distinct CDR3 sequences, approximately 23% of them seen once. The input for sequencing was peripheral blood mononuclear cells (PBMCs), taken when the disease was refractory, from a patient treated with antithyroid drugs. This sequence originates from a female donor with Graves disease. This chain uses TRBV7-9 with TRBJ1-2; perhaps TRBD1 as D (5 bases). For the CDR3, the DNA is TGTGCCAGCAGCTTAGCCGGGGGGTCATTATACACCTTC. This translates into CASSLAGGSLYTF.